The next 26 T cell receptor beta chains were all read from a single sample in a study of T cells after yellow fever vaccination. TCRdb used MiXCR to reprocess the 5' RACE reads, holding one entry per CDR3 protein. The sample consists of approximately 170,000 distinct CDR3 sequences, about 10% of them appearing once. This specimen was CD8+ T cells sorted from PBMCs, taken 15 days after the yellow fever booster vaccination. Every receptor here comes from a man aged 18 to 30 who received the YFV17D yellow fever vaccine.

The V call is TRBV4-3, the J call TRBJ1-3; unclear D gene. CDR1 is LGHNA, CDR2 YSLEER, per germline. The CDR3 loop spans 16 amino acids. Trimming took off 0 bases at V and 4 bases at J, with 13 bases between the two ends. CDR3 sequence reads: CASSQDRVGRGNTIYF. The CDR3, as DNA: TGCGCCAGCAGCCAAGATAGGGTTGGCCGGGGAAACACCATATATTTT.

This CDR3 reads CASFNLMGGSTGELFF. The CDR3 coding sequence is TGTGCCAGCTTTAACCTTATGGGGGGAAGCACCGGGGAGCTGTTTTTT. This rearrangement joins TRBV7-9 to TRBJ2-2; perhaps TRBD2 as D (6 bases). Trimming stripped 8 bases from V and 4 bases from J, with 20 bases between. Germline lookup yields CDR1 SEHNR and CDR2 FQNEAQ (reference sequence). The CDR3 spans 16 residues.

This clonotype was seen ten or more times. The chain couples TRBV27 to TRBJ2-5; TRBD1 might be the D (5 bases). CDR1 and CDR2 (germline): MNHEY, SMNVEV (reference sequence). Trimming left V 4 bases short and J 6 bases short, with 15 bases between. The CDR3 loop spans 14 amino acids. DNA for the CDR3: TGTGCCAGCAGTTCCTACAGGATGATGAAGACCCAGTACTTC. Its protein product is CASSSYRMMKTQYF.

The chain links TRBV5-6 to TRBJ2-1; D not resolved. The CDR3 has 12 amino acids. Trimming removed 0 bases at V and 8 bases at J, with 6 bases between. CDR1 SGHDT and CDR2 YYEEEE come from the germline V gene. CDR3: CASSLGRDEQFF. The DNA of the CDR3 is TGTGCCAGCAGCTTGGGACGGGATGAGCAGTTCTTC. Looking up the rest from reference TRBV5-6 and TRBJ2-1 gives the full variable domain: DAGVTQSPTHLIKTRGQQVTLRCSPKSGHDTVSWYQQALGQGPQFIFQYYEEEERQRGNFPDRFSGHQFPNYSSELNVNALLLGDSALYLCASSLGRDEQFFGPGTRLTVL.

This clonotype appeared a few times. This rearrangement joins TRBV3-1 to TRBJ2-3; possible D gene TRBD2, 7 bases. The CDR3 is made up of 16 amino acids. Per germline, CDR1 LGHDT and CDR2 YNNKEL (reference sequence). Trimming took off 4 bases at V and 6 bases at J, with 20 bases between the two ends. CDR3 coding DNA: TGTGCCAGCAGCCTCGGGGGGCGGGGTGTATTGGATACGCAGTATTTT. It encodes CASSLGGRGVLDTQYF.

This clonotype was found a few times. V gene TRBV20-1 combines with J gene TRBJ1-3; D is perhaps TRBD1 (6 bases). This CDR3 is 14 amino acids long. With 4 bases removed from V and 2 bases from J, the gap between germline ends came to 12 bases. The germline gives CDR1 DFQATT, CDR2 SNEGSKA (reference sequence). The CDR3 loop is CSATRGGPGNTIYF. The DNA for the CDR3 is TGCAGTGCTACCCGGGGGGGGCCTGGAAACACCATATATTTT.

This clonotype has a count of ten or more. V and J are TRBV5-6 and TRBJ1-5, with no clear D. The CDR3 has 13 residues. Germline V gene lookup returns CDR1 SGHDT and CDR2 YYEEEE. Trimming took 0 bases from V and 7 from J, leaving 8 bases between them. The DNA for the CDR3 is TGTGCCAGCAGCTTGGGGAACAACCAGCCCCAGCATTTT. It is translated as CASSLGNNQPQHF.

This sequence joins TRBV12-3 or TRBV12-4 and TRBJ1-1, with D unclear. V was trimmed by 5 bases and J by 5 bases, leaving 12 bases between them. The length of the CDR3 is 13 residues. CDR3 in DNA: TGTGCCAGCAGTCTCTCAAGGAGAACTGAAGCTTTCTTT. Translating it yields CASSLSRRTEAFF.

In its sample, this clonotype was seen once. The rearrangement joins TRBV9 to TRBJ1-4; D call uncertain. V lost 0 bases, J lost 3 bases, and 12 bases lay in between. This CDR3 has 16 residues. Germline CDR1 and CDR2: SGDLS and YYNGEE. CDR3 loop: CASSVAPGSSNEKLFF. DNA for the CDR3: TGTGCCAGCAGCGTAGCTCCGGGTTCGTCTAATGAAAAACTGTTTTTT.

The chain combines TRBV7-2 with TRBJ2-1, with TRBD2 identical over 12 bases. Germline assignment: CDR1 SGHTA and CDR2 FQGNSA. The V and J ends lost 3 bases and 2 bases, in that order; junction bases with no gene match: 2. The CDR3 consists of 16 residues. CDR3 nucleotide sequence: TGTGCCAGCAGCTTCCTAGCGGGGGGGACCTACAATGAGCAGTTCTTC. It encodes CASSFLAGGTYNEQFF.

In DNA form, the CDR3 reads TGTGCCAGCAGTTTGGAGCAGGGGGGCACCGGGGAGCTGTTTTTT. This translates into CASSLEQGGTGELFF. V usage is TRBV12-3 or TRBV12-4 and J usage is TRBJ2-2; possible D gene TRBD1, 7 bases. The CDR3 contains 15 residues. The V end was cut by 3 bases, the J end by 4 bases, with 12 bases between.

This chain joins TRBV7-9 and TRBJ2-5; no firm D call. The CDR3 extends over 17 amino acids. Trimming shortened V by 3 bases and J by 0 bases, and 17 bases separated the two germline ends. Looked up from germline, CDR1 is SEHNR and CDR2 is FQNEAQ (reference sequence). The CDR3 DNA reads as TGTGCCAGCAGCTTTTGGGGTCGGGCAGAGTACCAAGAGACCCAGTACTTC. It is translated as CASSFWGRAEYQETQYF.

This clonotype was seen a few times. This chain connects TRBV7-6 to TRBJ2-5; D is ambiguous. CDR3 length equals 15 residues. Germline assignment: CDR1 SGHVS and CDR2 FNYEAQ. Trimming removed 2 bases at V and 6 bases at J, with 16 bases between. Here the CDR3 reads CASSLTVTSSQTQYF. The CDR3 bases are TGTGCCAGCAGCTTAACCGTTACGTCATCCCAGACCCAGTACTTC.

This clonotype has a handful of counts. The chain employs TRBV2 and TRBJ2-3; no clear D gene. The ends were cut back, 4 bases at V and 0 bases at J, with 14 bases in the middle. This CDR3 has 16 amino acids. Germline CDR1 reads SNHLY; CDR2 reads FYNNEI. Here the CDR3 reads CASSGLSVPSTDTQYF. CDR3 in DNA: TGTGCCAGCAGTGGTCTCTCAGTCCCTAGCACAGATACGCAGTATTTT.

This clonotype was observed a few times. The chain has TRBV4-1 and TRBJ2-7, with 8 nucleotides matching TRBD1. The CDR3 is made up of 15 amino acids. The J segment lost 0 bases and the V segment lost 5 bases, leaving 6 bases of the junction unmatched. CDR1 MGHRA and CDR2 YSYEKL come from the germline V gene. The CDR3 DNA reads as TGCGCCAGCAGCGCCGGACAGGGTGGCTCCTACGAGCAGTACTTC. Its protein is CASSAGQGGSYEQYF.

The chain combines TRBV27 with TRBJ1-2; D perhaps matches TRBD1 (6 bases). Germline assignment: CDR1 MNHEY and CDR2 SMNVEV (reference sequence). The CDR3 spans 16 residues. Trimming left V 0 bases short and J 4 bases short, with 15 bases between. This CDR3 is CASSLSGQGLIYGYTF. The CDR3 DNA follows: TGTGCCAGCAGTTTATCGGGGCAGGGGCTGATCTATGGCTACACCTTC.

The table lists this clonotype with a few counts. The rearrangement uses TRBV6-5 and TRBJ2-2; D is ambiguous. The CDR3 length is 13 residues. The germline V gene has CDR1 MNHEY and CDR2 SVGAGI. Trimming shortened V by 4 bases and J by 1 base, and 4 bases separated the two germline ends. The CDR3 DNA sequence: TGTGCCAGCAGTTTGATGAACACCGGGGAGCTGTTTTTT. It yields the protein CASSLMNTGELFF.

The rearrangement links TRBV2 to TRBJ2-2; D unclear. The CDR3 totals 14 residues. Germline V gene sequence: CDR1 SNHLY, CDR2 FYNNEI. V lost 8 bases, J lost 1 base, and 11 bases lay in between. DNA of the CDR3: TGTGCCAGCGAAACGGACCTGAACACCGGGGAGCTGTTTTTT. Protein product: CASETDLNTGELFF.

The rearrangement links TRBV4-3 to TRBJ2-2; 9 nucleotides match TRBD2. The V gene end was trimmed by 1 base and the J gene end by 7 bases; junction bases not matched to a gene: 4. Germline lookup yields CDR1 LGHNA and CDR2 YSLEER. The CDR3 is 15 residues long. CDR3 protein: CASSQAGTSNGELFF. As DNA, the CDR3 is TGCGCCAGCAGCCAAGCCGGGACTAGCAACGGGGAGCTGTTTTTT.

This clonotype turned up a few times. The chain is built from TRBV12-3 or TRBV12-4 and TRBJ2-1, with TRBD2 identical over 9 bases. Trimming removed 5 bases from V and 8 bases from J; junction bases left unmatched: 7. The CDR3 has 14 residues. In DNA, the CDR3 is TGTGCCAGCAGTCTTGGGACTAGCTTGCATGAGCAGTTCTTC. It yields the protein CASSLGTSLHEQFF.

In DNA, the CDR3 is TGTGCCAGCAGCAAAAGGACAGCTTCCTACGAGCAGTACTTC. Amino acid sequence: CASSKRTASYEQYF. The V and J genes are TRBV9 and TRBJ2-7; weak D call: TRBD1 (6 bases). V lost 4 bases to trimming and J lost 1 base, with 12 bases between them. CDR3 size: 14 residues. Germline V gene lookup returns CDR1 SGDLS and CDR2 YYNGEE. The whole variable domain, remainder taken from reference TRBV9 and TRBJ2-7, is DSGVTQTPKHLITATGQRVTLRCSPRSGDLSVYWYQQSLDQGLQFLIQYYNGEERAKGNILERFSAQQFPDLHSELNLSSLELGDSALYFCASSKRTASYEQYFGPGTRLTVT.

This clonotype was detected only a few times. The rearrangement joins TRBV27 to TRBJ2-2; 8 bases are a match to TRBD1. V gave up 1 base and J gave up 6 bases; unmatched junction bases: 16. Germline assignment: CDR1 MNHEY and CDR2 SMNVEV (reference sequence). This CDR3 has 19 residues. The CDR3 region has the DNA TGTGCCAGCAGTTTATTCTGGGCAGGGGGCTTGATTACGGCCGGGGAGCTGTTTTTT. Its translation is CASSLFWAGGLITAGELFF.

The CDR3 region is CSVGLGTEAFF. CDR3 nucleotide sequence: TGCAGCGTAGGTCTGGGCACTGAAGCTTTCTTT. The genes are TRBV29-1 and TRBJ1-1; D unclear. The V end was cut by 6 bases, the J end by 4 bases, with 9 bases between. The CDR3 has 11 residues. CDR1 and CDR2 (germline): SQVTM, ANQGSEA.

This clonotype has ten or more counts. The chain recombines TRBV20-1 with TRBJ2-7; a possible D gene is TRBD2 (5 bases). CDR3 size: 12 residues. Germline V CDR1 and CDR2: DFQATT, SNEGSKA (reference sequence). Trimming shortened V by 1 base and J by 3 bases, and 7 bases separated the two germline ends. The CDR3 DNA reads TGCAGTGCTAGAGGCCGGGGCTACGAGCAGTACTTC. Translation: CSARGRGYEQYF.

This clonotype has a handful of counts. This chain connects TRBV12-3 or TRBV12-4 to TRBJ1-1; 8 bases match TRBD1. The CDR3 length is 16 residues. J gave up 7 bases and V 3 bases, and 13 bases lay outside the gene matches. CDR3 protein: CASSFPVSGGANEAFF. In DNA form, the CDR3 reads TGTGCCAGCAGTTTTCCGGTATCAGGGGGCGCGAATGAAGCTTTCTTT.

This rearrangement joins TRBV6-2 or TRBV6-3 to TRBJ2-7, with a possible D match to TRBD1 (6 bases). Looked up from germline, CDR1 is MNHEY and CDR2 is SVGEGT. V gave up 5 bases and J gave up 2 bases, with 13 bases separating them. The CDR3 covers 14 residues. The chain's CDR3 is CASSGQKPPYEQYV. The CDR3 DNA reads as TGTGCCAGCAGTGGACAGAAACCTCCCTACGAGCAGTACGTC.